These T cell receptor beta chains were read from a single sample in a study of cytomegalovirus exposure and HLA in healthy donors. Only in-frame clones appear in the TCRdb table, and some are missing; sequencing was by immunoSEQ multiplex PCR. This table holds fewer than 150,000 clones, 80% found once. Sequenced sample: PBMCs. Receptor source: a man aged 25-45 years in good health and CMV-seronegative. CDR3s include the opening cysteine and the closing phenylalanine or tryptophan. D genes are given only for firm matches. Rows may omit the clone size; those that give it use once, few, many or a size class.

j_call v_call d_call clone_size cdr3_aa cdr3_nt
TRBJ2-1 TRBV7-8 TRBD2 NA CASSLAFVASGSNEQFF TGTGCCAGCAGCTTAGCTTTCGTGGCTAGCGGGAGCAATGAGCAGTTCTTC
TRBJ1-1 TRBV5-1 TRBD1 NA CASSTRQGNTEAFF TGCGCCAGCAGCACCCGACAGGGGAACACTGAAGCTTTCTTT
TRBJ2-2 TRBV6-6 NA NA CASSYSAPRTGELFF TGTGCCAGCAGTTACTCCGCACCTAGGACCGGGGAGCTGTTTTTT
TRBJ2-7 TRBV29-1 TRBD1 NA CSVFRDSASYEQYF TGCAGCGTTTTCCGGGACAGCGCTTCCTACGAGCAGTACTTC
TRBJ2-1 TRBV7-9 NA NA CASSLPPSEFNEQFF TGTGCCAGCAGCCTACCCCCGTCTGAGTTCAATGAGCAGTTCTTC
TRBJ1-1 TRBV6-1 NA few CASSEPHRDPEAFF TGTGCCAGCAGTGAACCCCACAGGGACCCTGAAGCTTTCTTT
TRBJ1-5 TRBV9 NA few CASSVYRVSNQPQHF TGTGCCAGCAGCGTATACAGGGTGAGCAATCAGCCCCAGCATTTT
TRBJ2-1 TRBV7-2 TRBD2 NA CASSLGVSGRPSYNEQFF TGTGCCAGCAGCTTGGGTGTTAGCGGGAGGCCTTCCTACAATGAGCAGTTCTTC
TRBJ2-7 TRBV20-1 TRBD2 NA CSAGGGNEQYF TGCAGTGCCGGGGGGGGCAACGAGCAGTACTTC
TRBJ2-5 TRBV4-1 TRBD2 NA CASGGTSGLQETQYF TGCGCCAGCGGAGGGACTAGCGGGCTCCAAGAGACCCAGTACTTC
TRBJ1-5 TRBV28 NA NA CASSFWSSNQPQHF TGTGCCAGCAGTTTCTGGAGTAGCAATCAGCCCCAGCATTTT
TRBJ2-7 TRBV6-6 NA few CANTGSTSYEQYF TGTGCCAACACAGGGAGCACCTCCTACGAGCAGTACTTC
TRBJ2-2 TRBV6-5 TRBD2 NA CASSFRRGGQNGELFF TGTGCCAGCAGTTTCCGGCGGGGGGGCCAAAACGGGGAGCTGTTTTTT
TRBJ2-7 TRBV5-1 NA NA CASSLESLGRDEQYF TGCGCCAGCAGCTTGGAGTCTCTGGGTCGGGACGAGCAGTACTTC
TRBJ2-7 TRBV18 TRBD1 NA CASSPSTGGSYEQYF TGTGCCAGCTCACCAAGTACAGGGGGATCGTACGAGCAGTACTTC
TRBJ2-7 TRBV5-5 NA NA CASSLVTGYEQYF TGTGCCAGCAGCTTGGTAACAGGCTACGAGCAGTACTTC
TRBJ2-6 TRBV7-3 TRBD1 NA CASSLWGPGQGLSGANVLTF TGTGCCAGCAGCTTATGGGGACCGGGACAGGGCCTCTCTGGGGCCAACGTCCTGACTTTC
TRBJ1-1 TRBV7-6 NA NA CASSFEGNTEAFF TGTGCCAGCAGCTTCGAGGGGAACACTGAAGCTTTCTTT
TRBJ1-5 TRBV5-5 TRBD1 few CASSSGQGVNQPQHF TGTGCCAGCAGCAGCGGACAGGGGGTCAATCAGCCCCAGCATTTT
TRBJ1-2 TRBV2 TRBD1 NA CASSGSPGGGYTF TGTGCCAGCAGTGGGTCTCCAGGGGGTGGCTACACCTTC
TRBJ1-5 TRBV10-3 TRBD1 once CAISGTGAGPQHF TGTGCCATCAGTGGGACAGGGGCAGGGCCCCAGCATTTT
TRBJ2-2 TRBV7-7 TRBD1 NA CASSLQGAGELFF TGTGCCAGCAGCTTACAGGGGGCCGGGGAGCTGTTTTTT
TRBJ2-7 TRBV28 NA NA CASSSQNHEQYF TGTGCCAGCAGTTCCCAGAACCACGAGCAGTACTTC
TRBJ2-7 TRBV2 TRBD2 NA CASSELAGGSYEQYF TGTGCCAGCAGTGAATTGGCGGGGGGTTCCTACGAGCAGTACTTC
TRBJ1-6 TRBV6-6 TRBD1 NA CASSWDRPNSPLHF TGTGCCAGCAGTTGGGACAGGCCGAATTCACCCCTCCACTTT
TRBJ1-5 TRBV5-1 NA NA CASSLGGDPSQAQHF TGCGCCAGCAGCTTGGGGGGGGACCCCAGTCAAGCCCAGCATTTT
TRBJ2-5 TRBV7-9 NA NA CASSASGHLPGAQYF TGTGCCAGCAGCGCATCGGGACATTTGCCCGGGGCCCAGTACTTC
TRBJ2-7 TRBV19 NA few CASSPGRLVLDGSYEQYF TGTGCCAGTAGCCCCGGGCGACTAGTGTTGGATGGCTCCTACGAGCAGTACTTC
TRBJ1-5 TRBV7-9 NA NA CASSPQGSNQPQHF TGTGCCAGCAGCCCACAGGGTAGCAATCAGCCCCAGCATTTT
TRBJ2-7 TRBV9 TRBD1 few CASSAGTGSDWEQYF TGTGCCAGCAGCGCCGGGACAGGTTCGGATTGGGAGCAGTACTTC
TRBJ1-4 TRBV4-1 NA NA CASSQDLSSNEKLFF TGCGCCAGCAGCCAAGATCTGTCTTCTAATGAAAAACTGTTTTTT
TRBJ2-1 TRBV21-1 NA NA CASSKWGLAGGGFYNEQFF TGTGCCAGCAGCAAATGGGGACTAGCGGGAGGGGGATTCTACAATGAGCAGTTCTTC
TRBJ2-2 TRBV11-2 NA few CASSLVGWEVNTGELFF TGTGCCAGCAGCTTAGTAGGGTGGGAGGTGAACACCGGGGAGCTGTTTTTT
TRBJ2-7 TRBV6-5 TRBD1 NA CASSRTGRPEQYF TGTGCCAGCAGTCGGACAGGGCGTCCCGAGCAGTACTTC
TRBJ1-3 TRBV2 NA NA CASSRASGNTIYF TGTGCCAGCAGTCGAGCCTCTGGAAACACCATATATTTT
TRBJ1-4 TRBV15 TRBD1 NA CATSGTGGEKLFF TGTGCCACCAGCGGGACAGGAGGTGAAAAACTGTTTTTT
TRBJ1-2 TRBV28 NA NA CASSSTGGLLRFHYGYTF TGTGCCAGCAGTTCCACTGGAGGCCTCCTTCGGTTTCACTATGGCTACACCTTC
TRBJ1-1 TRBV19 TRBD1 NA CASSTQGRGTEAFF TGTGCCAGTAGTACACAGGGGAGAGGGACTGAAGCTTTCTTT
TRBJ2-5 TRBV12-5 TRBD1 once CASGLGRGRETQYF TGTGCTAGTGGTTTGGGTAGGGGGCGTGAGACCCAGTACTTC
TRBJ2-3 TRBV2 NA once CASIGGDGFTDTQYF TGTGCCAGCATCGGAGGAGACGGATTCACAGATACGCAGTATTTT
TRBJ2-5 TRBV2 NA NA CASSGAGETQYF TGTGCCAGCAGTGGGGCGGGAGAGACCCAGTACTTC
TRBJ2-7 TRBV7-9 NA NA CASSQLASSSYEQYF TGTGCCAGCAGCCAACTAGCATCGAGCTCCTACGAGCAGTACTTC
TRBJ1-2 TRBV19 NA NA CASSVLSGGYTF TGTGCCAGTAGTGTCCTTTCAGGTGGCTACACCTTC
TRBJ2-7 TRBV5-1 NA NA CASSLEDRRFYEQYF TGCGCCAGCAGCTTGGAAGACAGGCGATTCTACGAGCAGTACTTC
TRBJ2-7 TRBV27 NA once CASSPTGYEQYF TGTGCCAGCAGCCCAACAGGATACGAGCAGTACTTC
TRBJ1-2 TRBV7-2 NA few CASSSSAGSWIGYTF TGTGCCAGCAGCTCGAGTGCGGGGTCTTGGATCGGCTACACCTTC
TRBJ1-5 TRBV4-2 TRBD1 NA CASSQDLFGTGEYNQPQHF TGTGCCAGCAGCCAAGATCTTTTCGGGACAGGGGAGTACAATCAGCCCCAGCATTTT
TRBJ2-3 TRBV19 TRBD1 NA CASSTGTGSTDTQYF TGTGCCAGTAGTACCGGGACAGGAAGCACAGATACGCAGTATTTT
TRBJ1-2 TRBV29-1 TRBD1 NA CSAPDRGRDYGYTF TGCAGCGCCCCAGACAGGGGGCGAGACTATGGCTACACCTTC
TRBJ2-1 TRBV4-1 NA NA CASSQGGPLLSTYNEQFF TGCGCCAGCAGCCAAGGAGGGCCTCTCCTAAGCACCTACAATGAGCAGTTCTTC
TRBJ1-5 TRBV7-2 NA NA CASSLAYQGNQPQHF TGTGCCAGCAGCTTAGCGTACCAGGGGAATCAGCCCCAGCATTTT
TRBJ1-1 TRBV29-1 TRBD1 NA CSASEWIDRGSGDTEAFF TGCAGCGCCTCTGAGTGGATCGACAGGGGATCGGGAGACACTGAAGCTTTCTTT
TRBJ2-1 TRBV27 NA NA CASSSRWSSYNEQFF TGTGCCAGCAGTTCGCGTTGGAGCTCCTACAATGAGCAGTTCTTC
TRBJ1-3 TRBV4-1 NA NA CASSQRNWEPIYF TGCGCCAGCAGCCAACGGAATTGGGAGCCCATATATTTT
TRBJ2-7 TRBV28 TRBD1 NA CASSETGSTGYYEQYF TGTGCCAGCAGCGAGACAGGGTCTACGGGGTACTACGAGCAGTACTTC
TRBJ1-1 TRBV28 TRBD1 NA CASGISGTGGLLGTEAFF TGTGCCAGCGGCATTTCCGGGACAGGGGGCTTGCTTGGGACTGAAGCTTTCTTT
TRBJ1-2 TRBV30 TRBD1 once CAWNPTGVGYTF TGTGCCTGGAACCCCACAGGGGTCGGCTACACCTTC
TRBJ2-1 TRBV4-1 TRBD2 NA CASTNWLAGGRNEQFF TGCGCCAGCACCAATTGGCTAGCGGGAGGGAGGAATGAGCAGTTCTTC
TRBJ1-1 TRBV5-1 TRBD1 once CASSPGQGGSPEAFF TGCGCCAGCAGCCCTGGACAGGGCGGGAGCCCTGAAGCTTTCTTT
TRBJ1-2 TRBV6-5 TRBD1 few CASSYQGAGGYTF TGTGCCAGCAGTTATCAGGGGGCAGGTGGCTACACCTTC